The 18 T cell receptor beta chains below all came from one sample that was sequenced in a study of cytomegalovirus exposure and HLA in healthy donors (dated by TCRdb to about 2017). The receptor library was made with the immunoSEQ multiplex PCR assay. The multiplex PCR relied on a mix of 60 forward primers for TCR Vbeta segments and 13 reverse primers for TCR Jbeta segments. In its TCRdb copy, this immuneACCESS table keeps in-frame sequences only and misses some clones. Where compared with another copy, unresolved V genes explain less than half of these, and the others have no known cause. This sample lists over 100,000 clones; 73% were detected once. Of the sample, under 8.5% falls within the top ten clones. The specimen sequenced was PBMCs. Receptors were obtained from a man aged 40-49 years in good health and CMV-seronegative.

This clone qualifies as medium-sized. This chain connects TRBV7-9 to TRBJ2-7; 7 bases agree with TRBD1. The CDR3 covers 14 residues. CDR1 and CDR2 from the germline V gene are SEHNR and FQNEAQ (reference sequence). J lost 6 bases, V lost 0 bases, and 5 bases had no gene match. CDR3 amino acids: CASSLADGTVEQYF. The DNA of the CDR3 is TGTGCCAGCAGCTTAGCGGATGGGACAGTCGAGCAGTACTTC.

The chain couples TRBV4-2 to TRBJ2-2; D perhaps matches TRBD1 (5 bases). Per the germline V gene, CDR1 is LGHNA and CDR2 is YNFKEQ. Between the trimmed V and J ends, which lost 4 bases and 5 bases, there was a span of 17 bases. CDR3 length: 16 amino acids. DNA of the CDR3: TGTGCCAGCAGCCTGGATCCCGCAGGGTCGACCGGGGAGCTGTTTTTT. This sequence encodes CASSLDPAGSTGELFF.

The chain has TRBV19 and TRBJ1-1, with D perhaps TRBD1 (6 bases). The CDR3 sequence is 13 residues long. Germline CDR1 is LNHDA and CDR2 is SQIVND (reference sequence). The germline V and J ends were trimmed by 7 bases and 5 bases, with 14 bases remaining between them. CDR3 nucleotide sequence: TGTGCCAGTATCACCTACCAGGGGACTGAAGCTTTCTTT. This gives the protein CASITYQGTEAFF.

The rearrangement joins TRBV4-1 to TRBJ1-3; D remains unclear. In germline, CDR1 is MGHRA, CDR2 YSYEKL. The CDR3 consists of 15 residues. Trimming shortened V by 0 bases and J by 2 bases, and 8 bases separated the two germline ends. The CDR3 spells CASSQDYGAGNTIYF. CDR3 nucleotide sequence: TGCGCCAGCAGCCAAGATTACGGGGCTGGAAACACCATATATTTT.

The genes are TRBV5-1 and TRBJ2-7, with 8 bases fitting TRBD1. This CDR3 has 16 amino acids. With V trimmed by 7 bases and J by 2 bases, 14 bases remained unmatched. Germline loops: CDR1 SGHRS, CDR2 YFSETQ. The CDR3 nucleotides are TGCGCCAGCTGCCTTTCGTCCGGGACAGGAACCTACGAGCAGTACTTC. This codes for CASCLSSGTGTYEQYF.

The V and J genes are TRBV5-1 and TRBJ2-3; 8 bases are a match to TRBD2. The V and J ends lost 0 bases and 2 bases, in that order; junction bases with no gene match: 2. The CDR3 covers 15 residues. Germline loops: CDR1 SGHRS, CDR2 YFSETQ. CDR3 loop: CASSLAGGFTDTQYF. In DNA, the CDR3 is TGCGCCAGCAGCTTGGCGGGAGGGTTCACAGATACGCAGTATTTT.

The chain couples TRBV4-3 to TRBJ1-2; 9 bases match TRBD1. The germline V gene encodes CDR1 LGHNA and CDR2 YSLEER. The CDR3 runs to 18 residues. J gave up 0 bases and V 0 bases, and 8 bases lay outside the gene matches. CDR3 sequence reads: CASSQEGGQGTANYGYTF. CDR3 in DNA: TGCGCCAGCAGCCAAGAAGGGGGACAGGGTACTGCTAACTATGGCTACACCTTC.

The chain has TRBV6-5 and TRBJ2-3, with 11 bases that match TRBD2. Germline CDR1 and CDR2: MNHEY and SVGAGI. The length of the CDR3 is 15 residues. J lost 1 base, V lost 5 bases, and 2 bases had no gene match. In DNA, the CDR3 is TGTGCCAGCAGTATACTAGCGGGGGGCACAGATACGCAGTATTTT. Translated: CASSILAGGTDTQYF.

The rearrangement joins TRBV7-9 to TRBJ2-7; 7 positions agree with TRBD1. CDR1 SEHNR and CDR2 FQNEAQ come from the germline V gene (reference sequence). There are 16 residues in the CDR3. Trimming cost V 5 bases and J 0 bases; bases outside gene matches: 10. CDR3 amino acids: CASSSGQDYNSYEQYF. CDR3 nucleotides: TGTGCCAGCAGCAGCGGACAGGATTATAACTCCTACGAGCAGTACTTC. The whole variable domain, remainder taken from reference TRBV7-9 and TRBJ2-7, is DTGVSQNPRHKITKRGQNVTFRCDPISEHNRLYWYRQTLGQGPEFLTYFQNEAQLEKSRLLSDRFSAERPKGSFSTLEIQRTEQGDSAMYLCASSSGQDYNSYEQYFGPGTRLTVT.

This sequence joins TRBV4-3 and TRBJ2-3; 11 positions agree with TRBD2. Germline trimming cut 0 bases from V and 6 bases from J; bases unmatched to any gene: 11. Germline V gene sequence: CDR1 LGHNA, CDR2 YSLEER. CDR3 length: 18 amino acids. The CDR3 region is CASSQDFRTSGSFDTQYF. CDR3 DNA: TGCGCCAGCAGCCAAGATTTCCGGACTAGCGGGTCTTTTGATACGCAGTATTTT.

The chain links TRBV5-1 to TRBJ2-7; TRBD1 agrees at 7 bases. The CDR3 covers 15 residues. Germline V lookup: CDR1 SGHRS, CDR2 YFSETQ. Germline trimming cut 2 bases from V and 4 bases from J; bases unmatched to any gene: 9. The CDR3 sequence: CASSLDTGALYEQYF. In nucleotides, the CDR3 is TGCGCCAGCAGCTTAGACACAGGGGCCTTATACGAGCAGTACTTC.

This clone was detected only a few times. V usage is TRBV5-1 and J usage is TRBJ1-1; D may be TRBD1 (6 bases). V dropped 4 bases and J dropped 2 bases, with 21 bases sitting between them. This CDR3 has 17 residues. Germline V gene sequence: CDR1 SGHRS, CDR2 YFSETQ. CDR3 nucleotide sequence: TGCGCCAGCAGCCCGGGGGGGCTTCGGGGTGGAAACACTGAAGCTTTCTTT. This translates into CASSPGGLRGGNTEAFF. Full variable domain (missing parts from reference TRBV5-1 and TRBJ1-1): KAGVTQTPRYLIKTRGQQVTLSCSPISGHRSVSWYQQTPGQGLQFLFEYFSETQRNKGNFPGRFSGRQFSNSRSEMNVSTLELGDSALYLCASSPGGLRGGNTEAFFGQGTRLTVV.

The chain employs TRBV4-2 and TRBJ1-3, with TRBD1 identical over 8 bases. V shed 4 bases and J 7 bases; nucleotides not matched to a gene: 6. The CDR3 totals 14 residues. CDR1 is LGHNA and CDR2 is YNFKEQ in the germline V gene. The DNA for the CDR3 is TGTGCCAGCAGCCCTGGACAGGGCGGGAACACCATATATTTT. This codes for CASSPGQGGNTIYF.

The chain is built from TRBV5-1 and TRBJ1-2; 11 nucleotides align to TRBD1. The germline V gene has CDR1 SGHRS and CDR2 YFSETQ. The V and J ends lost 4 bases and 6 bases, in that order; junction bases with no gene match: 8. The CDR3 sequence is 15 residues long. CDR3 loop: CASSKGQGATHGYTF. CDR3 in DNA: TGCGCCAGCAGCAAAGGACAGGGGGCAACCCATGGCTACACCTTC.

This clone is a singleton in its sample. The CDR3 region is CASSEAAGENYGYTF. The CDR3 region has the DNA TGTGCCAGCAGTGAAGCGGCAGGGGAGAACTATGGCTACACCTTC. The rearrangement uses TRBV2 and TRBJ1-2; the D gene is possibly TRBD1 (6 bases). Deletions cut 0 bases from V and 2 bases from J, with 10 bases between. Looked up from germline, CDR1 is SNHLY and CDR2 is FYNNEI. CDR3 size: 15 residues.

This clone was recorded a few times. The chain recombines TRBV25-1 with TRBJ2-5; TRBD1 matches at 7 bases. The end of the DNA aligns better with TRBJ2-7, so the J call may be wrong. The CDR3 is made up of 16 amino acids. Per germline, CDR1 MGHDK and CDR2 SYGVNS. CDR3 loop: CATQGTAGPTTYEQYF. CDR3 in DNA: TGTGCCACTCAAGGGACAGCAGGCCCTACGACCTACGAGCAGTACTTC.

This chain uses TRBV5-1 with TRBJ2-2; 7 positions match TRBD1. Germline CDR1 SGHRS, CDR2 YFSETQ. There are 14 residues in the CDR3. J lost 5 bases, V lost 4 bases, and 5 bases had no gene match. CDR3 bases: TGCGCCAGCAGCCCGGACAGGTTTACCGGGGAGCTGTTTTTT. Translated, it gives CASSPDRFTGELFF.

This clone appeared a few times. The chain uses TRBV6-1 and TRBJ1-2; D is possibly TRBD1 (5 bases). The CDR3 contains 17 residues. CDR1 is MNHNS, CDR2 SASEGT, per germline. V shed 0 bases and J shed 4 bases, with 18 bases lying between them. The CDR3 loop is CASSEASGGRGFYGYTF. The CDR3 coding sequence is TGTGCCAGCAGTGAAGCCTCGGGGGGGAGGGGTTTCTATGGCTACACCTTC.